Listed below are T cell receptor beta chains from one sample, sequenced in a study of CD8+ T cells in alopecia areata. Generated by immunoSEQ multiplex PCR, the TCRdb table keeps only in-frame clones and is missing some. This sample yields 12,000 or so clones, of which approximately 65% are seen a single time; 20% to 25% belongs to the top ten. Sequencing was carried out using skin. These TCRs come from a human donor with alopecia areata. Both conserved end residues are part of each CDR3. The order of the fields is D gene, V gene, J gene, clone size, CDR3 length, CDR3 DNA, CDR3 protein. D genes are given only for firm matches. Clone size is not always given. Where it is, it says once, few, many or a class for expanded clones.

.	TRBV7-9	TRBJ1-4	few	12	TGTGCCAGCAGATGGGATTATGAAAAACTGTTTTTT	CASRWDYEKLFF
.	TRBV6-6	TRBJ1-2	few	13	TGTGCCAGCAGTCTATGGGGGAACTATGGCTACACCTTC	CASSLWGNYGYTF
TRBD2	TRBV29-1	TRBJ2-1	.	11	TGCAGCGTTGTAGCGGGAGGGCCAGGGTTCTTC	CSVVAGGPGFF
.	TRBV9	TRBJ2-2	.	15	TGTGCCAGCAGCGAGGCAGTCGGGATAACCGGGGAGCTGTTTTTT	CASSEAVGITGELFF
.	TRBV7-9	TRBJ2-1	.	14	TGTGCCAGCACCTCCGGGCTAGAGTACAATGAGCAGTTCTTC	CASTSGLEYNEQFF
TRBD2	TRBV28	TRBJ2-1	.	13	TGTGCCAGCGGGCGGGAGAGGTACAATGAGCAGTTCTTC	CASGRERYNEQFF
.	TRBV6-5	TRBJ2-2	.	14	TGTGCCAGCAGCCTTCAGGGCGGCACCGGGGAGCTGTTTTTT	CASSLQGGTGELFF
.	TRBV19	TRBJ1-6	few	15	TGTGCCAGTAGTATAGCCGGGACTCTCTCCACACCCCTCCACTTT	CASSIAGTLSTPLHF
TRBD2	TRBV2	TRBJ2-1	.	15	TGTGCCAGCAGTGAGGGGACTAGCGGGAGCTTTGCGCAGTTCTTC	CASSEGTSGSFAQFF
.	TRBV2	TRBJ2-5	.	14	TGTGCCAGCAATCTGGGGGGATCTCAAGAGACCCAGTACTTC	CASNLGGSQETQYF
.	TRBV2	TRBJ1-4	.	12	TGTGCCAGCAGTGAAGGATTTTCTTTTTGGTTTTTT	CASSEGFSFWFF
.	TRBV7-9	TRBJ2-1	few	10	TGTGCCAGCAGCTTAGGTGAGCAGTTCTTC	CASSLGEQFF
.	TRBV28	TRBJ1-4	few	14	TGTGCCAGCAGTTTCTGGACCAACAATGAAAAACTGTTTTTT	CASSFWTNNEKLFF
TRBD2	TRBV29-1	TRBJ2-1	.	17	TGCAGCGTTGACAGGGGGACTAGCGGGAGGGCCTACAATGAGCAGTTCTTC	CSVDRGTSGRAYNEQFF
.	TRBV5-1	TRBJ2-5	.	14	TGCGCCAGCAGCTTGGTTGGTGACCAAGAGACCCAGTACTTC	CASSLVGDQETQYF
TRBD1	TRBV9	TRBJ1-4	once	20	TGTGCCAGCAGCGGATCCACAATGGTCCCCCCGGGGACAGGGAAGGAAAAACTGTTTTTT	CASSGSTMVPPGTGKEKLFF
TRBD1	TRBV11-2	TRBJ2-3	.	12	TGTGCCAGCAGCCCGCAGGGGGCCTCGCAGTATTTT	CASSPQGASQYF
TRBD1	TRBV6-1	TRBJ1-1	.	15	TGTGCCAGCAGGAGAGGGGAGGGGGCATGGACTGAAGCTTTCTTT	CASRRGEGAWTEAFF
.	TRBV7-3	TRBJ2-2	.	14	TGTGCCAGCAGCTTATCCCCGAACACCGGGGAGCTGTTTTTT	CASSLSPNTGELFF
.	TRBV9	TRBJ2-7	.	15	TGTGCCAGCAGCGTAGAATTAGGGGTGGTCTACGAGCAGTACTTC	CASSVELGVVYEQYF
.	TRBV27	TRBJ1-1	.	13	TGTGCCAGCAGCAGCAGGCTTAGCACTGAAGCTTTCTTT	CASSSRLSTEAFF
.	TRBV11-2	TRBJ2-1	.	15	TGTGCCAGCAGCTGGAGGGTGGTAACCGGCGATGAGCAGTTCTTC	CASSWRVVTGDEQFF
TRBD2	TRBV7-2	TRBJ2-1	.	15	TGTGCCAGCAGCCCCAGGACTAGGACTGCAGGTGAGCAGTTCTTC	CASSPRTRTAGEQFF
.	TRBV5-1	TRBJ2-1	.	15	TGCGCCAGCAGCTTCTCGGGCATCCGTCCACATGAGCAGTTCTTC	CASSFSGIRPHEQFF
TRBD1	TRBV19	TRBJ1-3	.	15	TGTGCCAGTAATCAGGACAGGAGCTCTGGAAACACCATATATTTT	CASNQDRSSGNTIYF
TRBD2	TRBV29-1	TRBJ2-1	few	14	TGCAGCGCCCGGGACTACGAAAACTACAATGAGCAGTTCTTC	CSARDYENYNEQFF
.	TRBV7-2	TRBJ1-1	.	13	TGTGCCAGCAGTCGTAACGAGGGAGGTGAAGCTTTCTTT	CASSRNEGGEAFF
.	TRBV4-2	TRBJ2-1	.	18	TGTGCCAGCAGCCAAGACAGGGAAGGTTGGAGCTCCTACAATGAGCAGTTCTTC	CASSQDREGWSSYNEQFF
TRBD2	TRBV10-3	TRBJ2-2	.	15	TGTGCCATCAGCGACGGACTAGCGGGAGCCGGGGAGCTGTTTTTT	CAISDGLAGAGELFF
TRBD2	TRBV25-1	TRBJ2-1	medium-sized	18	TGTGCCAGCAGTGAATTGGCGGGAGAGCCCCTCGGGGGGAATGAGCAGTTCTTC	CASSELAGEPLGGNEQFF
TRBD1	TRBV19	TRBJ2-2	.	15	TGTGCCAGTAGGTTTCCGACAGGGGGGACCGGGGAGCTGTTTTTT	CASRFPTGGTGELFF
TRBD1	TRBV5-4	TRBJ1-2	.	14	TGTGCCAGCAGCTTGGACAGGGGGCAAGGTGGCTACACCTTC	CASSLDRGQGGYTF
.	TRBV29-1	TRBJ1-2	few	12	TGCAGCGCCTACAACCCACAGGGACGCTACACCTTC	CSAYNPQGRYTF
TRBD1	TRBV6-6	TRBJ2-1	few	14	TGTGCCAGCAGAACCCGGACAGGGAGCAATGAGCAGTTCTTC	CASRTRTGSNEQFF
.	TRBV28	TRBJ2-1	.	13	TGTGCCAGCAGTTTACTTGAGCCCAATGAGCAGTTCTTC	CASSLLEPNEQFF
.	TRBV29-1	TRBJ2-1	.	15	TGCAGCGTTTACCCACAGGGATTTCTCGCGGACGAGCAGTTCTTC	CSVYPQGFLADEQFF
.	TRBV7-8	TRBJ1-2	.	15	TGTGCCAGCAGCTTGACTCAGACCGCTAACTATGGCTACACCTTC	CASSLTQTANYGYTF
.	TRBV4-1	TRBJ2-5	.	16	TGCGCCAGCAGCCAAGCCCCAGGGTGGATGGGGGAGACCCAGTACTTC	CASSQAPGWMGETQYF
.	TRBV4-1	TRBJ2-1	few	16	TGCGCCAGCAGCCAAGTCAACCTAGTTTCCTACAATGAGCAGTTCTTC	CASSQVNLVSYNEQFF
.	TRBV2	TRBJ2-7	.	14	TGTGCCAGCCAAAAGGGCGGGACAACCTACGAGCAGTACTTC	CASQKGGTTYEQYF
TRBD1	TRBV7-3	TRBJ2-5	few	16	TGTGCCAGCAGCTTAGACCGGGACAGGGGAGAAGAGACCCAGTACTTC	CASSLDRDRGEETQYF
TRBD2	TRBV6-1	TRBJ2-3	.	15	TGTGCCAGCAGCCCACTAGCGGGAGAAGCAGATACGCAGTATTTT	CASSPLAGEADTQYF
TRBD2	TRBV7-2	TRBJ2-5	few	15	TGTGCCAGCAGCTTAGTCAGTAGCGGGACCGAGACCCAGTACTTC	CASSLVSSGTETQYF
.	TRBV18	TRBJ2-3	few	19	TGTGCCAGCTCACCACGAATCGTATCAGATACCTCTAGCACAGATACGCAGTATTTT	CASSPRIVSDTSSTDTQYF
.	TRBV7-9	TRBJ2-1	.	13	TGTGCCAGCAGCCTGACAGCACTCAATGAGCAGTTCTTC	CASSLTALNEQFF
.	TRBV6-5	TRBJ2-7	.	15	TGTGCCAGCAGTTACTCCGGGGCAGATTCCTACGAGCAGTACTTC	CASSYSGADSYEQYF
.	TRBV7-8	TRBJ2-5	.	13	TGTGCCAGCAGCTTGGGCAGGGAAAATTGGCAGTACTTC	CASSLGRENWQYF
.	TRBV6-5	TRBJ1-2	.	14	TGTGCCAGCAGTTACGGTAGAGGGTACTATGGCTACACCTTC	CASSYGRGYYGYTF
.	TRBV7-2	TRBJ1-5	.	18	TGTGCCAGCAGCTTAAGAACAACGGAACCGGGGTTCAATCAGCCCCAGCATTTT	CASSLRTTEPGFNQPQHF
.	TRBV7-7	TRBJ2-3	few	15	TGTGCTAGCAGCCCCAAGTCCTGGAGCACAGATACGCAGTATTTT	CASSPKSWSTDTQYF
TRBD1	TRBV6-5	TRBJ2-1	.	13	TGTGCCAGCAGCCACGAACGGACAGGGAGAAGGTTCTTC	CASSHERTGRRFF
.	TRBV9	TRBJ1-3	few	14	TGTGCCAGCAGTGCTACAGCGCCTGGAAACACCATATATTTT	CASSATAPGNTIYF
TRBD1	TRBV5-6	TRBJ2-5	once	19	TGTGCCAGCAGCTTGGCGGCGGGATTTAACAGGGGGAGACAAGAGACCCAGTACTTC	CASSLAAGFNRGRQETQYF
TRBD1	TRBV7-2	TRBJ1-3	.	17	TGTGCCAGCAGCCTCGTCAGCAACAGGGGACCTGGAAACACCATATATTTT	CASSLVSNRGPGNTIYF
.	TRBV7-3	TRBJ2-5	.	14	TGTGCCAGCAGCTTAATGGGGTGGGAAGAGACCCAGTACTTC	CASSLMGWEETQYF
.	TRBV7-2	TRBJ1-3	.	15	TGTGCCAGCGGGGACCGCTTATCCTCTGGAAACACCATATATTTT	CASGDRLSSGNTIYF
TRBD2	TRBV18	TRBJ2-7	.	15	TGTGCCAGCTCACCAACTAGCGGTAAAGGGTACGAGCAGTACTTC	CASSPTSGKGYEQYF
.	TRBV7-9	TRBJ2-7	.	12	TGTGCCAGCAGCTTTTCTCCCTACGAGCAGTACTTC	CASSFSPYEQYF
.	TRBV7-2	TRBJ2-2	.	15	TGTGCCAGCAGCTCCCGGACTATGAACACCGGGGAGCTGTTTTTT	CASSSRTMNTGELFF